Presented here are 23 T cell receptor beta chains from one specimen sequenced in a study of prognosis after radiotherapy for stage I lung cancer. It was by two-round multiplex PCR that TCR beta CDR3 was amplified from genomic DNA. The authors ran first-round PCR with primers specific to each TRBV and TRBJ gene. TCRdb processed the multiplex PCR reads anew with MiXCR; each CDR3 protein has one entry. The sample has around 19,000 distinct CDR3 sequences; around 44% are singletons. The material was PBMCs, obtained before or after stereotactic body radiation therapy (not recorded which). The receptor source for this set is a donor aged 50 or older with non-small cell lung cancer.

This clonotype appeared a few times. This chain connects TRBV27 to TRBJ2-3, with a tentative D call TRBD2 (7 bases). Germline CDR1 reads MNHEY; CDR2 reads SMNVEV (reference sequence). This CDR3 comprises 17 residues. Trimming stripped 5 bases from V and 1 base from J, with 19 bases between. DNA of the CDR3: TGTGCCAGCAGTACTAGAGGGGGGGCCGCCGGCACAGATACGCAGTATTTT. This gives the protein CASSTRGGAAGTDTQYF.

The chain combines TRBV20-1 with TRBJ2-1; 14 nucleotides line up with TRBD2. The V and J ends lost 6 bases and 9 bases, in that order; junction bases with no gene match: 10. Germline V CDR1 and CDR2: DFQATT, SNEGSKA (reference sequence). The CDR3 length is 15 residues. The CDR3 loop reads CSAGGTSGSEVEQFF. The DNA of the CDR3 is TGCAGTGCCGGCGGGACTAGCGGGAGTGAAGTTGAGCAGTTCTTC.

This chain's CDR3 is CASSQRGHGWDTGELFF. The CDR3 bases are TGTGCCAGCAGCCAACGAGGACATGGCTGGGACACCGGGGAGCTGTTTTTT. The rearrangement uses TRBV7-9 and TRBJ2-2, with TRBD1 as a possible D gene (5 bases). Germline V CDR1 and CDR2: SEHNR, FQNEAQ (reference sequence). This CDR3 region has 17 residues. V was clipped by 5 bases and J by 3 bases, with 19 bases between them.

For this clonotype: A much more abundant neighbour one base away suggests this may be a read error. This sequence joins TRBV4-1 and TRBJ2-7; 13 bases are shared with TRBD2. The CDR3 length is 19 residues. J gave up 1 base and V 3 bases, and 12 bases lay outside the gene matches. CDR1 and CDR2 (germline): MGHRA, YSYEKL. CDR3 amino acids: CASSHPGLAGCPGSYEQYF. CDR3 in DNA: TGCGCCAGCAGCCACCCGGGACTAGCGGGATGTCCCGGATCCTACGAGCAGTACTTC.

The chain links TRBV7-3 to TRBJ2-1; 10 bases are a match to TRBD2. V shed 5 bases, J shed 8 bases, and the junction held 6 bases outside the gene matches. CDR1 and CDR2 from the germline V gene are SGHTA and FQGTGA. The CDR3 totals 14 residues. The CDR3 region is CASSVTSGMDEQFF. CDR3 sequence (DNA): TGTGCCAGCAGCGTCACTAGCGGGATGGATGAGCAGTTCTTC.

This clonotype is classed as medium-sized. V and J are TRBV12-3 or TRBV12-4 and TRBJ1-2; D not certain. The CDR3 has 13 residues. With 6 bases removed from V and 4 bases from J, the gap between germline ends came to 12 bases. The DNA of the CDR3 is TGTGCCAGCAGACCGACAAATTTCTATGGCTACACCTTC. Amino acid sequence: CASRPTNFYGYTF.

The CDR3 DNA sequence: TGTGCCAGCAGCTTGGGGACTAGCGGGGTCTCCTACGAGCAGTACTTC. This translates into CASSLGTSGVSYEQYF. The genes are TRBV7-6 and TRBJ2-7, with 13 bases lining up with TRBD2. The CDR3 is 16 amino acids. With 3 bases clipped from V and 0 bases from J, the junction kept 2 bases outside the gene matches. Germline CDR1 and CDR2: SGHVS and FNYEAQ.

V gene TRBV10-3 combines with J gene TRBJ1-2; 9 nucleotides align to TRBD1. Per germline, CDR1 ENHRY and CDR2 SYGVKD. The CDR3 contains 13 residues. The trim removed 7 bases at V and 4 bases at J, leaving 4 bases unmatched. The DNA of the CDR3 is TGTGCCATCATTTGGGACAGGGTCTATGGCTACACCTTC. Its protein is CAIIWDRVYGYTF.

As concerns this clonotype: Relative to the germline gene, one junction end is altered; a read error may explain this. The rearrangement uses TRBV19 and TRBJ2-3; the D is unclear. This CDR3 is 12 amino acids long. In germline, CDR1 is LNHDA, CDR2 SQIVND (reference sequence). CDR3 loop: CASNTPGLGQYF. For the CDR3, the DNA is TGTGCGAGTAATACCCCCGGGTTGGGGCAGTATTTT.

In this sample, this clonotype turned up many times. The chain recombines TRBV29-1 with TRBJ1-2, with D perhaps TRBD1 (5 bases). The germline gives CDR1 SQVTM, CDR2 ANQGSEA. V lost 2 bases and J 7 bases, leaving 5 bases between the germline ends. CDR3 length: 10 amino acids. CDR3 in amino acids: CSVETGGYTF. The CDR3 DNA reads as TGCAGCGTTGAAACAGGTGGCTACACCTTC. Full variable domain (missing parts from reference TRBV29-1 and TRBJ1-2): SAVISQKPSRDICQRGTSLTIQCQVDSQVTMMFWYRQQPGQSLTLIATANQGSEATYESGFVIDKFPISRPNLTFSTLTVSNMSPEDSSIYLCSVETGGYTFGSGTRLTVV.

The table lists this clonotype with many counts. The V gene is TRBV10-2, the J gene TRBJ2-5; 10 nucleotides line up with TRBD2. Germline V lookup: CDR1 WSHSY, CDR2 SAAADI. The CDR3 is 14 amino acids. Trimming removed 5 bases from V and 4 bases from J; junction bases left unmatched: 4. The CDR3 reads CASSLAGVVETQYF. The CDR3 bases are TGCGCCAGCAGTCTAGCGGGGGTTGTAGAGACCCAGTACTTC.

This clonotype was observed many times. The chain couples TRBV15 to TRBJ2-1; TRBD2 might be the D (6 bases). Between the trimmed V and J ends, which lost 0 bases and 6 bases, there was a span of 15 bases. CDR3 size: 16 residues. The germline V gene has CDR1 LNHNV and CDR2 YYDKDF (reference sequence). The CDR3 region is CATSRDPEGGLNEQFF. The CDR3 nucleotides read TGTGCCACCAGCAGAGATCCGGAGGGTGGACTCAATGAGCAGTTCTTC. Variable domain in full (rest from reference TRBV15 and TRBJ2-1): DAMVIQNPRYQVTQFGKPVTLSCSQTLNHNVMYWYQQKSSQAPKLLFHYYDKDFNNEADTPDNFQSRRPNTSFCFLDIRSPGLGDTAMYLCATSRDPEGGLNEQFFGPGTRLTVL.

At least ten counts were recorded for this clonotype. J is TRBJ2-7 and V is TRBV20-1; the match to TRBD1 covers 9 bases. This CDR3 is 15 amino acids long. Germline CDR1 and CDR2: DFQATT and SNEGSKA (reference sequence). Losses at the gene ends were 2 bases for V and 1 base for J; bases not matched to a gene: 6. The CDR3 spells CSARRTGDQSYEQYF. The CDR3 DNA is TGCAGTGCTAGAAGGACAGGGGACCAATCCTACGAGCAGTACTTC.

In this sample, this clonotype turned up a few times. A read error is the likely source, as a far larger clone sits one nucleotide away. The CDR3 DNA follows: TGTGCCAGCAACGCGAAGGGGTTAGAGACCCAGTACTTC. Its translation is CASNAKGLETQYF. The chain is built from TRBV6-2 or TRBV6-3 and TRBJ2-5, with D possibly matching TRBD1 (5 bases). Per germline, CDR1 MNHEY and CDR2 SVGEGT. The CDR3 loop spans 13 amino acids. Trimming pared 7 bases from V and 4 bases from J, leaving 13 bases between.

Turning to this clonotype: This likely reflects a read error, since a far larger clone is one base away. The chain carries TRBV6-4 and TRBJ1-6; TRBD1 matches at 8 bases. The germline gives CDR1 MRHNA, CDR2 SNTAGT. The CDR3 runs to 17 residues. The CDR3 nucleotides are TGTTCCAGCAGTTACGGAGACAGGGGCTCGGGTAATTCACCCCTCCACTTT. It is translated as CSSSYGDRGSGNSPLHF.

In the case of this clonotype: A far larger clone differs by one base, so this is likely a read error. This chain uses TRBV7-9 with TRBJ2-7; 11 bases are shared with TRBD2. Germline V gene sequence: CDR1 SEHNR, CDR2 FQNEAQ (reference sequence). The length of the CDR3 is 16 residues. After removal of 1 base from V and 2 bases from J, the junction contained 4 bases not matched to a gene. The CDR3 sequence is CASSLVPGLAAYEQYF. For the CDR3, the DNA is TGTGCCAGCAGCTTAGTTCCGGGACTAGCGGCCTACGAGCAGTACTTC.

This chain links TRBV6-2 or TRBV6-3 with TRBJ1-1; 7 positions agree with TRBD1. The trim removed 7 bases at V and 6 bases at J, leaving 11 bases unmatched. This CDR3 is 14 amino acids long. Per germline, CDR1 MNHEY and CDR2 SVGEGT. The CDR3 DNA reads TGTGCCAGCAAGTCGACAGGGAGCGCCTCTGAAGCTTTCTTT. As protein: CASKSTGSASEAFF.

Turning to this clonotype: With only one base between it and a far larger clone, this is likely a read error. The chain carries TRBV6-1 and TRBJ2-3, with TRBD2 matching 9 bases. CDR3 size: 15 residues. The V gene end was trimmed by 8 bases and the J gene end by 7 bases; junction bases not matched to a gene: 13. Germline V gives CDR1 MNHNS, CDR2 SASEGT. CDR3 in DNA: TGTGCCAGCGAACCGATAGCGGGAGAATCATATACGCAGTATTTT. This encodes CASEPIAGESYTQYF.

On this clonotype itself: A far more abundant clone sits one base away, making this likely a read error. The chain links TRBV7-9 to TRBJ2-3, with 8 positions matching TRBD2. J lost 2 bases, V lost 6 bases, and 4 bases had no gene match. The CDR3 is 14 amino acids. Germline CDR1 reads SEHNR; CDR2 reads FQNEAQ (reference sequence). The CDR3 sequence: CASRSGGVTDTQYF. The CDR3 DNA is TGTGCCAGCAGATCCGGGGGGGTCACAGATACGCAGTATTTT.

With regard to this clonotype: One base away lies a much larger clone, so this may be a sequencing read error. The J gene is TRBJ2-7, the V gene TRBV29-1, with 10 bases identical to TRBD2. CDR3 length equals 15 residues. CDR1 and CDR2 (germline): SQVTM, ANQGSEA. With 8 bases clipped from V and 4 bases from J, the junction kept 14 bases outside the gene matches. The CDR3 sequence is CSSRRKREGGYEQYF. The CDR3 nucleotides are TGCAGCTCACGCAGAAAGCGGGAGGGTGGGTACGAGCAGTACTTC.

Ten or more counts support this clonotype. The V gene is TRBV15, the J gene TRBJ1-2; D not resolved. There are 13 residues in the CDR3. The V and J ends lost 0 bases and 8 bases respectively, with 10 bases between them. The germline V gene encodes CDR1 LNHNV and CDR2 YYDKDF (reference sequence). The CDR3, as DNA: TGTGCCACCAGCAGAGATCTGGACTGGGGCTACACCTTC. This codes for CATSRDLDWGYTF.

The chain couples TRBV2 to TRBJ2-3, with 8 positions matching TRBD2. Unmatched junction bases numbered 6, after V lost 6 bases and J lost 1 base. The CDR3 loop spans 15 amino acids. Germline values: CDR1 SNHLY, CDR2 FYNNEI. The CDR3 nucleotides read TGTGCCAGCAGCCCTGAGCGGGAGCGCACAGATACGCAGTATTTT. This gives the protein CASSPERERTDTQYF.

The chain links TRBV6-2 or TRBV6-3 to TRBJ2-7; tentatively, D is TRBD2 (5 bases). From germline, CDR1 is MNHEY and CDR2 SVGEGT. The germline V and J ends were trimmed by 6 bases and 5 bases, with 23 bases remaining between them. The CDR3 length is 16 residues. The CDR3 loop reads CASRNPPGKEGHEQYF. The CDR3 DNA reads as TGTGCCAGCAGGAACCCACCCGGGAAAGAGGGCCACGAGCAGTACTTC.